The text below deals with one TCR beta chain. Its antigen is still unknown. No much larger clonotype is one base removed from it; base qualities were not supplied. This sample is drawn from a study of blood T cell repertoires in COVID-19 (dated by TCRdb to 2020 to 2021). With regard to the full study: Collaborator samples came from the United States, Italy and Spain and covered acute and convalescent phases of COVID-19. The sample metadata nearly always contained a de-identified subject ID, COVID-19 status, age in years and sex. The repertoires were released in a freely available public database meant as a resource for research on the immune response to SARS-CoV-2. Samples came from the ongoing ImmuneRACE study (first 160 participants) plus 1,254 subjects from 6 global collaborators. The dataset comprised deeply sampled blood TCRbeta repertoires from subjects exposed to, actively infected with, or recovered from COVID-19. The material from the prospective study consisted of cDNA or gDNA derived from T cells, B-cell-depleted T cells, or PBMCs. Where HLA class I and class II types were available, the types were taken from metadata supplied by the sample provider, not from assay-based typing.

Whole blood was collected in K2EDTA tubes by collaborating institutions according to the institutions' own protocols. For TCRbeta analysis, collaborators shipped samples as frozen whole blood, isolated PBMCs, or DNA extracted from either of those sample types. Study-wide findings and limitations: The amount of clinical and demographic metadata varied by source and participant and was provided uncurated.

TCRbeta CDR3 regions were amplified from genomic DNA by means of the immunoSEQ Assay, a bias-controlled multiplex PCR. The published analysis was carried out like this. Nucleated cell counts per sample were estimated from amplification of reference gene primers within the assay. To quantify the absolute abundance of each unique TCRbeta CDR3 rearrangement, sequence reads were collapsed and filtered. For each sample, productive Simpson clonality was calculated as the square root of Simpson's diversity index across productive rearrangements. TCRdb carries this immuneACCESS record with in-frame sequences only. Its versions omit some clonotypes, under half of them owing to an unresolved V gene in the studies checked, with the rest unexplained. Clone size and V and J calls were adopted from that table, with D and trimming inferred from the DNA. The sample table holds about 32,000 clones, of which approximately 95% were seen once. 0.92% of the sample comes from the top ten.

The cysteine opens and the phenylalanine closes a CDR3 of 15 amino acids. Only the CDR3 DNA stays, 45 bases, in frame from base 1. Cut back by 0 bases and 1 base, the V and J ends lie 7 bases apart. CDR1 and CDR2, per the germline V gene (reference sequence), are LNHDA and SQIVND. Sequencing was carried out using peripheral blood. Rearrangement joined TRBV19 to TRBJ2-1; D gene: possibly TRBD2, on 6 matching bases. The sequence was obtained from a male donor with active COVID-19. At the DNA level, the sequence is TGTGCCAGTAGTATAGAGCGGGGATCCTACAATGAGCAGTTCTTC. Its product reads: CASSIERGSYNEQFF.